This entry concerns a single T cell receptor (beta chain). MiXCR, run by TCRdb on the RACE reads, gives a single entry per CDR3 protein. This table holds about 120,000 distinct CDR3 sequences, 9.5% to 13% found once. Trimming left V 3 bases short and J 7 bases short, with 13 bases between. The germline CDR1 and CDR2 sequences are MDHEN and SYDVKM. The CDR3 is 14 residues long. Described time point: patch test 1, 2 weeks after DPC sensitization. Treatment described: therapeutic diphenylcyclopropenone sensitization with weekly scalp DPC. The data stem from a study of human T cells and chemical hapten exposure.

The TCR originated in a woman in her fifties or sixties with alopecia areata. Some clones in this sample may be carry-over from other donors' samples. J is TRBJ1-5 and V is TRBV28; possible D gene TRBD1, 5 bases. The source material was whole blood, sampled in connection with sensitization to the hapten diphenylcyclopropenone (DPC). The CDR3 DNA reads TGTGCCAGCAGTTTCGGTGAGGGACGCCAGCCCCAGCATTTT. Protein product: CASSFGEGRQPQHF.